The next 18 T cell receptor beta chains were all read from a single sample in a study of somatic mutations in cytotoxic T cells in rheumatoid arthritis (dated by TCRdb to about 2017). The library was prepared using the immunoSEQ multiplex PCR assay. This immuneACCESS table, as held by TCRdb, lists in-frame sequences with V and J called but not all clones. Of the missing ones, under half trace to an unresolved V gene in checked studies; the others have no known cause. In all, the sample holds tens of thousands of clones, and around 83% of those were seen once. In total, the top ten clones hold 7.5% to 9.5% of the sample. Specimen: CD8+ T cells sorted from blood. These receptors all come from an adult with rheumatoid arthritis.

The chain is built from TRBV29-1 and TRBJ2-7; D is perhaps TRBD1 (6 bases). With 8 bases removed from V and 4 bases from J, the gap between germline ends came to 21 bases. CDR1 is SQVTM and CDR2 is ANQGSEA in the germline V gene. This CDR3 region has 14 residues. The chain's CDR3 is CSPRRDTQPYEQYF. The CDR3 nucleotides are TGCAGCCCCCGCAGGGACACACAACCTTACGAGCAGTACTTC.

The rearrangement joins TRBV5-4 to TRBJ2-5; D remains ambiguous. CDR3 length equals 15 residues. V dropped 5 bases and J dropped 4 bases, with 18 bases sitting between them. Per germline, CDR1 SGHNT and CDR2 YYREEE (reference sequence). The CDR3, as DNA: TGTGCCAGCAGGGGTAGTGGGGATGGGGTAGAGACCCAGTACTTC. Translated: CASRGSGDGVETQYF.

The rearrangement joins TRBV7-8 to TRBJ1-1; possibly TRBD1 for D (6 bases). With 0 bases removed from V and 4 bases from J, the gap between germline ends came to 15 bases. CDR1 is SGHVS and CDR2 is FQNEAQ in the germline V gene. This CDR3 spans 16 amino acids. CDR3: CASSLAATGRGTEAFF. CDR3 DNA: TGTGCCAGCAGCTTAGCCGCCACGGGCAGGGGCACTGAAGCTTTCTTT.

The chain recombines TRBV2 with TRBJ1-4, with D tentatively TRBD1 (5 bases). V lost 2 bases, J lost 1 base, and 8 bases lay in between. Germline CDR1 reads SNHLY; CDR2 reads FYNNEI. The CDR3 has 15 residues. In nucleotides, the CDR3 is TGTGCCAGCAGTGAACAGGGCCTAACTAATGAAAAACTGTTTTTT. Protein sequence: CASSEQGLTNEKLFF.

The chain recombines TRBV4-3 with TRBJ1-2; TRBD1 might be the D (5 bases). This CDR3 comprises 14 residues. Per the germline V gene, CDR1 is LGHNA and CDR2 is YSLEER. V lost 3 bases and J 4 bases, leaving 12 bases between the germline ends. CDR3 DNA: TGCGCCAGCAGCCAGGGGGGGGGTCCCTATGGCTACACCTTC. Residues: CASSQGGGPYGYTF.

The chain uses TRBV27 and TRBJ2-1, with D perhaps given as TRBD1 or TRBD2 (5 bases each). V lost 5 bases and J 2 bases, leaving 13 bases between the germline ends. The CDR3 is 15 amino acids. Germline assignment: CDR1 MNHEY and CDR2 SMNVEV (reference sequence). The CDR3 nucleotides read TGTGCCAGCAGTCCCGGGGCAGGGCCCTACAATGAGCAGTTCTTC. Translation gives CASSPGAGPYNEQFF.

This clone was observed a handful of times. CDR3 in DNA: TGTGCCAGCAGTTTGGCAGGGATGAATGAGCAGTTCTTC. This codes for CASSLAGMNEQFF. The J gene is TRBJ2-1, the V gene TRBV6-5; perhaps TRBD1 as D (5 bases). Trimming shortened V by 4 bases and J by 7 bases, and 11 bases separated the two germline ends. Germline CDR1 MNHEY, CDR2 SVGAGI. The CDR3 totals 13 residues.

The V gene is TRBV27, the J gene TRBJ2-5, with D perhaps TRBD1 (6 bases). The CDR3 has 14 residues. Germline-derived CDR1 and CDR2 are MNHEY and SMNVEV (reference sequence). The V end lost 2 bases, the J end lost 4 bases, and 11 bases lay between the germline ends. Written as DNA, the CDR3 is TGTGCCAGCAGTTTAAACAGGGTGGGAGAGACCCAGTACTTC. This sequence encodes CASSLNRVGETQYF.

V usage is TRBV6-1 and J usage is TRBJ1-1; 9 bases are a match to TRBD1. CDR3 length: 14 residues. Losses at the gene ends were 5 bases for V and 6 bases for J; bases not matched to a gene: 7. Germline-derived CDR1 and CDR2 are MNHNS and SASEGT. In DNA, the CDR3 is TGTGCCAGCAGTAACCGACAGGGGGGGCCTGAAGCTTTCTTT. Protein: CASSNRQGGPEAFF.

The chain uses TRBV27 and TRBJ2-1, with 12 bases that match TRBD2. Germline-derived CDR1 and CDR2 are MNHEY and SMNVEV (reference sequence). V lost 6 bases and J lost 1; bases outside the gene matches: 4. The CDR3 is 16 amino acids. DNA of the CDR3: TGTGCCAGCAGCATTCTAGCGGGAGGGTCCTACAATGAGCAGTTCTTC. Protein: CASSILAGGSYNEQFF.

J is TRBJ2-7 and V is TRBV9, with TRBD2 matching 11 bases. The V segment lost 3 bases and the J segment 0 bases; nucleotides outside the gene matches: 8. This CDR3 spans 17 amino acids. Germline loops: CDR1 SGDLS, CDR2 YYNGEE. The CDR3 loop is CASSAGTSGRSSYEQYF. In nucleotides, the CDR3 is TGTGCCAGCAGCGCCGGGACTAGCGGTAGGAGCTCCTACGAGCAGTACTTC.

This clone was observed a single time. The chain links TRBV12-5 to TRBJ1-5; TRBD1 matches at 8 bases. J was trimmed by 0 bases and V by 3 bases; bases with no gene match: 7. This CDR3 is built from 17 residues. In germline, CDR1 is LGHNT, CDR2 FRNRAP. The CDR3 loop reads CASGFWTGKDSNQPQHF. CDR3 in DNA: TGTGCTAGTGGTTTTTGGACAGGGAAGGATAGCAATCAGCCCCAGCATTTT.

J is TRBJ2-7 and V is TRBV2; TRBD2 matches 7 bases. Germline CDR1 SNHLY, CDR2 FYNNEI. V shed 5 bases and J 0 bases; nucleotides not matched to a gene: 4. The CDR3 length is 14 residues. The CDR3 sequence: CASSLGGGSYEQYF. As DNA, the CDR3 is TGTGCCAGCAGTTTGGGGGGGGGCTCCTACGAGCAGTACTTC.

DNA for the CDR3: TGTGCCAGCAGCTTGGTGGCGGTTGACTATGGCTACACCTTC. Translated, it gives CASSLVAVDYGYTF. V and J are TRBV5-4 and TRBJ1-2; D is unclear. Per germline, CDR1 SGHNT and CDR2 YYREEE (reference sequence). CDR3 length: 14 amino acids. V was clipped by 0 bases and J by 3 bases, with 9 bases between them.

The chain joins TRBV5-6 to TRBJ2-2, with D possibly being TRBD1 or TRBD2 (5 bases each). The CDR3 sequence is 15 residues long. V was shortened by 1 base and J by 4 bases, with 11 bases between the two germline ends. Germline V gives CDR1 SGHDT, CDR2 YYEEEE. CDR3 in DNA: TGTGCCAGCAGCTTGTATCTGGGGACCACCGGGGAGCTGTTTTTT. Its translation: CASSLYLGTTGELFF.

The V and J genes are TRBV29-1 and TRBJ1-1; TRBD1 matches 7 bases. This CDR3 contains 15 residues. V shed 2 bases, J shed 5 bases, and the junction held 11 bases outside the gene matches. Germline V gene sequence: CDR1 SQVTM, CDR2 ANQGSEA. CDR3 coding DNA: TGCAGCGTTGAACATCGACAGGGAGGAAGAACTGAAGCTTTCTTT. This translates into CSVEHRQGGRTEAFF. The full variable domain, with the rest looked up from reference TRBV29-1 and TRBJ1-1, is SAVISQKPSRDICQRGTSLTIQCQVDSQVTMMFWYRQQPGQSLTLIATANQGSEATYESGFVIDKFPISRPNLTFSTLTVSNMSPEDSSIYLCSVEHRQGGRTEAFFGQGTRLTVV.

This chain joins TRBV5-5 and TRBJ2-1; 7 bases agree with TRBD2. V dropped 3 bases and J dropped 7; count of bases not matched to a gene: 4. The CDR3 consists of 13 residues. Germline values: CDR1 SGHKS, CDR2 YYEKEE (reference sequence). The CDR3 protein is CASSSGTTNEQFF. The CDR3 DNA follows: TGTGCCAGCAGCTCGGGGACTACAAATGAGCAGTTCTTC. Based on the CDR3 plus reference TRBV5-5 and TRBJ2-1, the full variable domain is DAGVTQSPTHLIKTRGQQVTLRCSPISGHKSVSWYQQVLGQGPQFIFQYYEKEERGRGNFPDRFSARQFPNYSSELNVNALLLGDSALYLCASSSGTTNEQFFGPGTRLTVL.

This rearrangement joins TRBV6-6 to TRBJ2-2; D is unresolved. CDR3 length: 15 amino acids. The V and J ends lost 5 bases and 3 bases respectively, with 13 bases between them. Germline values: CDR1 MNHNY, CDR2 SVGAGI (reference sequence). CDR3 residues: CASSPIRGYTGELFF. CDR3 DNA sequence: TGTGCCAGCAGTCCCATTAGAGGCTACACCGGGGAGCTGTTTTTT.